This is a list of T cell receptor beta chains from one sample in a study of T-cell memory formation after mild COVID-19. TCRdb independently ran MiXCR on the 5' RACE reads; one entry per CDR3 protein. The sample lists tens of thousands of distinct CDR3 sequences; less than 15% were seen once. Material for sequencing was PBMCs or a T cell subset sorted from them (not recorded which). The receptor set was obtained from a man between 18 and 35 years old who had mild COVID-19 (a few samples of this study predate the infection). Cell type and time point are not known. Each CDR3 is given with its conserved first and last residue. D genes are given only for firm matches. Clone sizes are given selectively: once, few, many, or a class where the clone is expanded.

D,J,V,size,DNA,CDR3
TRBD1,TRBJ2-7,TRBV5-5,few,TGTGCCAGCGGATCTTCCGGGACAGGTTATAGCGAGCAGTACTTC,CASGSSGTGYSEQYF
-,TRBJ1-2,TRBV6-5,few,TGTGCCAGCACGACAGATAACTATGGCTACACCTTC,CASTTDNYGYTF
TRBD1,TRBJ1-1,TRBV7-9,few,TGTGCCAGCAGCGTTACCCAGGGGGTGAGGAACACTGAAGCTTTCTTT,CASSVTQGVRNTEAFF
-,TRBJ2-1,TRBV6-5,-,TGTGCCAGCAGTTGGGCCCCTACAGGGAACAATGAGCAGTTCTTC,CASSWAPTGNNEQFF
TRBD1,TRBJ2-7,TRBV5-1,few,TGCGCCAGCAGCTTGGCCGGGACAGGTTCCTACGAGCAGTACTTC,CASSLAGTGSYEQYF
-,TRBJ2-7,TRBV5-5,few,TGTGCCAGCAGCCCCAGGGGTAGGAGCTCCTACGAGCAGTACTTC,CASSPRGRSSYEQYF
TRBD2,TRBJ2-7,TRBV6-6,-,TGTGCCAGCAGTCGGACTAGCGGCGACGATCAGTACTTC,CASSRTSGDDQYF
-,TRBJ1-5,TRBV7-2,many,TGTGCCAGCAGCTTAGCTTTGGTCAGGGATGGCAATCAGCCCCAGCATTTT,CASSLALVRDGNQPQHF
-,TRBJ1-6,TRBV28,few,TGTGCCAGCAGCGGGATCGGACAGCTGTATAATTCACCCCTCCACTTT,CASSGIGQLYNSPLHF
-,TRBJ2-2,TRBV7-8,-,TGTGCCAGCAGCTCCAGAGACTCGGACAGCCGCTCCGGGGAGCTGTTTTTT,CASSSRDSDSRSGELFF
-,TRBJ2-7,TRBV29-1,few,TGCAGCGTTGGTCTTCGGGACCACGAGGTTGAGCAGTACTTC,CSVGLRDHEVEQYF
-,TRBJ2-7,TRBV27,-,TGTGCCAGCAGTTCCGGACAGAGGGAGCAGTACTTC,CASSSGQREQYF
TRBD1,TRBJ1-5,TRBV6-6,many,TGTGCCAGCAGCCCCCAGGGGGCTTGGGGCAATCAGCCCCAGCATTTT,CASSPQGAWGNQPQHF
-,TRBJ2-4,TRBV15,once,TGTGCCACCAGCAGCGTTAGTTTGAACATTCAGTACTTC,CATSSVSLNIQYF
-,TRBJ2-5,TRBV3-1,few,TGTGCCAGCAGCCAAGATCGGGGGCCTTCCATGAGGACCCAGTACTTC,CASSQDRGPSMRTQYF
-,TRBJ1-3,TRBV20-1,-,TGCAGTTCGAACGGGGGTGGCGGAAACACCATATATTTT,CSSNGGGGNTIYF
-,TRBJ2-7,TRBV7-2,few,TGTGCCAGCAGCCTGGCCCGGGACAATTCCTACGAGCAGTACTTC,CASSLARDNSYEQYF
-,TRBJ1-1,TRBV27,-,TGTGCCAGCAGTTTGGAGGGCCTACACACTGAAGCTTTCTTT,CASSLEGLHTEAFF
TRBD1,TRBJ1-1,TRBV28,-,TGTGCCAGCAGTTCAGGGGGCCGCACTGAAGCTTTCTTT,CASSSGGRTEAFF
-,TRBJ2-2,TRBV4-1,few,TGCGCCAGCAGCCAAGTTGGTCTAAGCGGGGAGCTGTTTTTT,CASSQVGLSGELFF
-,TRBJ2-1,TRBV9,-,TGTGCCAGCAGCGTAGAAGGCAATGAGCAGTTCTTC,CASSVEGNEQFF
-,TRBJ2-5,TRBV29-1,many,TGCAGCGTTGTCAGGGTAGAATCGGAGACCCAGTACTTC,CSVVRVESETQYF
-,TRBJ2-7,TRBV4-1,-,TGCGCCAGCAGCCAAATGGGTCGCTCCTACGAGCAGTACTTC,CASSQMGRSYEQYF
-,TRBJ2-7,TRBV7-6,many,TGTGCCAGCAGCTTAGGGTCTGAGATGGGGACCGAGCAGTACTTC,CASSLGSEMGTEQYF
TRBD1,TRBJ2-7,TRBV6-2/TRBV6-3,few,TGTGCCAGCAGTTACCCTGGGACAGGGTATAAGCAGTACTTC,CASSYPGTGYKQYF
TRBD2,TRBJ2-3,TRBV7-3,many,TGTGCCAGCAGACGGACTAGCGGGGGGACAGATACGCAGTATTTT,CASRRTSGGTDTQYF
-,TRBJ2-3,TRBV15,few,TGTGCCACCAGCAGAGAAAGGCAGGGCGGCACAGATACGCAGTATTTT,CATSRERQGGTDTQYF
TRBD2,TRBJ2-1,TRBV5-1,few,TGCGCCAGCAGCTTGGAGGCGGGGGGACGCTACAATGAGCAGTTCTTC,CASSLEAGGRYNEQFF
-,TRBJ2-7,TRBV18,many,TGTGCCAGCTCACTTAGCGGAAGCTCCTACGAGCAGTACTTC,CASSLSGSSYEQYF
TRBD2,TRBJ2-5,TRBV6-6,-,TGTGCCAGCAAAGGGCTAGCGGAAGAGACCCAGTACTTC,CASKGLAEETQYF
-,TRBJ2-7,TRBV11-3,-,TGTGCCAGCAGCCCAGGGACGGTCGAGCAGTACTTC,CASSPGTVEQYF
-,TRBJ1-1,TRBV29-1,-,TGCAGCGTTGTGTCCAGCCAGGGGTCTAACACTGAAGCTTTCTTT,CSVVSSQGSNTEAFF
-,TRBJ2-3,TRBV6-4,many,TGTGCCAGCAGTGAAGGATCGGGTGGTAGCACAGATACGCAGTATTTT,CASSEGSGGSTDTQYF
TRBD1,TRBJ1-1,TRBV6-5,few,TGTGCCAGTCGGGACAGGGGGCACACTGAAGCTTTCTTT,CASRDRGHTEAFF
-,TRBJ2-4,TRBV2,-,TGTGCCAGCTCTATAGCCAAAAACATTCAGTACTTC,CASSIAKNIQYF
-,TRBJ2-7,TRBV7-6,-,TGTGCCAGCAGCCCATCGACCATGGTTACATCCGACGAGCAGTACTTC,CASSPSTMVTSDEQYF
-,TRBJ2-5,TRBV6-6,-,TGTGCCAGCCAGCAGGGCAAAGAGACCCAGTACTTC,CASQQGKETQYF
TRBD1,TRBJ1-6,TRBV10-3,few,TGTGCCATCAGGGAGGACAGGGTGCCCTATAATTCACCCCTCCACTTT,CAIREDRVPYNSPLHF
TRBD2,TRBJ2-3,TRBV20-1,-,TGCAGTGCTAGCGGGGGGGATAGCACAGATACGCAGTATTTT,CSASGGDSTDTQYF
-,TRBJ1-5,TRBV4-1,few,TGCGCCAGCAGCCAAGGGTACAGGGAAAATCAGCCCCAGCATTTT,CASSQGYRENQPQHF
TRBD1,TRBJ2-3,TRBV7-9,-,TGTGCCAGCAGCTTACCCCGCCGAGACAGGGCAGAACCGGGGGATACGCAGTATTTT,CASSLPRRDRAEPGDTQYF
TRBD2,TRBJ2-2,TRBV3-1,few,TGTGCCAGCAGCCAAACTAGCGACGGGGAGCTGTTTTTT,CASSQTSDGELFF
-,TRBJ2-2,TRBV29-1,-,TGCAGCGTCAGACCCGGGGCCGGGGAGCTGTTTTTT,CSVRPGAGELFF
TRBD2,TRBJ2-3,TRBV18,many,TGTGCCAGCTCACCAGTCACGAGCGGGGGGTACTCTGGCACAGATACGCAGTATTTT,CASSPVTSGGYSGTDTQYF
-,TRBJ2-7,TRBV4-1,few,TGCGCCAGCAGCCAAGAGGGGCTCTCCGACGAGCAGTACTTC,CASSQEGLSDEQYF
TRBD2,TRBJ2-2,TRBV5-1,few,TGCGCCAGCAGCGGGGGACTAGCGGGGAACACCGGGGAGCTGTTTTTT,CASSGGLAGNTGELFF
TRBD1,TRBJ1-3,TRBV6-5,many,TGTGCCAGCAGTCAGGGGACAGGAGACTACTCTGGAAACACCATATATTTT,CASSQGTGDYSGNTIYF
-,TRBJ1-3,TRBV2,-,TGTGCCAGTTCAGTCTGGACTGGAAACACCATATATTTT,CASSVWTGNTIYF
TRBD2,TRBJ2-7,TRBV9,few,TGTGCCAGCAGCGTAGGAGCGGGGGTCTACGAGCAGTACTTC,CASSVGAGVYEQYF
-,TRBJ2-3,TRBV7-9,-,TGTGCCAGCAGCCGCTCCCCCCCACAGACGCAGTATTTT,CASSRSPPQTQYF